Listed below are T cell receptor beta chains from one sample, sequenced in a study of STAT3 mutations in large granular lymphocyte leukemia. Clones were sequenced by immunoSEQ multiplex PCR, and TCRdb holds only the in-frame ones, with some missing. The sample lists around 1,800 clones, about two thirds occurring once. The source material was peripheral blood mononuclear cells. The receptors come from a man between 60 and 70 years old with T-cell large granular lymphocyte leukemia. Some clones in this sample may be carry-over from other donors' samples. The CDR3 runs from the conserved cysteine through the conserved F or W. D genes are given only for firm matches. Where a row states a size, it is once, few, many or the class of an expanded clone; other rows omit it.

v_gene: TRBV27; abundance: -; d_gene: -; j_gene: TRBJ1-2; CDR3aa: CASSRRGYGYTF; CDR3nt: TGTGCCAGCAGCAGAAGAGGCTATGGCTACACCTTC
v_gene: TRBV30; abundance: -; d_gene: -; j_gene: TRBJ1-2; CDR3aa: CAWSVLGSLNPAF; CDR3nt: TGTGCCTGGAGTGTACTCGGCAGCCTAAACCCAGCCTTC
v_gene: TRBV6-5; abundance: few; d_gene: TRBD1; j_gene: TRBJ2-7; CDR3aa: CASTRQGGNEQYF; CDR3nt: TGTGCCAGCACCCGACAGGGGGGCAACGAGCAGTACTTC
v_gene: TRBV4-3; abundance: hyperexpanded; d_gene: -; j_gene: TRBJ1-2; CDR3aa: CASSQETGLYGYTF; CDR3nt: TGCGCCAGCAGCCAAGAGACAGGATTATATGGCTACACCTTC
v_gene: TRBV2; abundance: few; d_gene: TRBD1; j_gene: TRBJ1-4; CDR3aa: CASSENRDSEKLFF; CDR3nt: TGTGCCAGCAGTGAGAACAGGGACAGTGAAAAACTGTTTTTT
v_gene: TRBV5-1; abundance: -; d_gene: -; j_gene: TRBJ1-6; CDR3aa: CASSLTTDGRSPLHF; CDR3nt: TGCGCCAGCAGCTTAACGACAGACGGGCGTTCACCCCTCCACTTT
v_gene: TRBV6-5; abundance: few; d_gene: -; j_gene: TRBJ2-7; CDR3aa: CASSSGVLGTEQYF; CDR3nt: TGTGCCAGCAGTTCCGGGGTGTTGGGGACCGAGCAGTACTTC
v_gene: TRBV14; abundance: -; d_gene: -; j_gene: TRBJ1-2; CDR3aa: CASSHLFPPRYGYTF; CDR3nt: TGTGCCAGCAGCCATCTATTTCCGCCGCGATATGGCTACACCTTC
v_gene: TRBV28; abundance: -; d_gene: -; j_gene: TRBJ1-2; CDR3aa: CASSLTLYGYTF; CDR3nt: TGTGCCAGCAGTTTGACACTCTATGGCTACACCTTC
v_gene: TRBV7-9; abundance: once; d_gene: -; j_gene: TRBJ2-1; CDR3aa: CASSSGPRTYNEQFF; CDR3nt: TGTGCCAGCAGCTCCGGACCCCGAACGTACAATGAGCAGTTCTTC
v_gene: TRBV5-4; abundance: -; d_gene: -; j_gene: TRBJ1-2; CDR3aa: CASSEDGYGYTF; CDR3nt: TGTGCCAGCAGCGAAGACGGATATGGCTACACCTTC
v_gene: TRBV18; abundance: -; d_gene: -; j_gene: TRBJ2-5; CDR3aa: CASSPIPERWTQYF; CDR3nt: TGTGCCAGCTCACCAATACCGGAACGATGGACCCAGTACTTC
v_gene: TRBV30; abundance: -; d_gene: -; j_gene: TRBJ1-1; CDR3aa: CAWSVLKHTEAFF; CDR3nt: TGTGCCTGGAGTGTTTTGAAACACACTGAAGCTTTCTTT
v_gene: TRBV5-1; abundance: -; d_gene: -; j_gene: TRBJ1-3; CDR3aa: CASSLQGTTSENTIYF; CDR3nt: TGCGCCAGCAGCTTGCAGGGGACGACATCGGAAAACACCATATATTTT
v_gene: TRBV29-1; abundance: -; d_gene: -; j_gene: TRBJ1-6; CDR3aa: CSAWDGYNSPLHF; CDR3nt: TGCAGCGCCTGGGACGGTTATAATTCACCCCTCCACTTT
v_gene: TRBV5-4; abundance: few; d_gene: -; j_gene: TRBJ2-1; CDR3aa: CASSSYNEQFF; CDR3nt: TGTGCCAGCAGCTCTTACAATGAGCAGTTCTTC
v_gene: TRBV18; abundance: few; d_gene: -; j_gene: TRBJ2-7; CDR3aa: CASSQVWTSFLSYEQYF; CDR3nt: TGTGCCAGCTCACAGGTCTGGACATCGTTCCTTTCCTACGAGCAGTACTTC
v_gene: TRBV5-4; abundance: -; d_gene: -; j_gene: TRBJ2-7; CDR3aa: CASSLGGYEQYF; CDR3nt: TGTGCCAGCAGCTTAGGGGGCTACGAGCAGTACTTC